This T cell receptor (beta chain) is drawn from a study of cytomegalovirus exposure and HLA in healthy donors. Study results and caveats: When a later analysis compared HLA-associated TCR beta chains with equally common others, the HLA-associated chains turned out to be more clonally expanded and to have lower generation probabilities. According to reports, the classifier identified cytomegalovirus status with high specificity and sensitivity. Confirmation was obtained in vitro that three CMV-associated chains are specific for CMV antigens.

13 Jbeta primers and 60 Vbeta primers were used for the PCR. The assay was immunoSEQ multiplex PCR, and TCRdb's table has in-frame clones only and misses some. The table has about 150,000 clones, approximately 80% seen once; the top ten hold 5.6%. Healthy bone marrow donors formed the donor group. A note on this clone: What it recognizes is unknown.

Trimming left V 0 bases short and J 5 bases short, with 4 bases between. The V gene's germline CDR1 is SNHLY and CDR2 FYNNEI. This CDR3 has 12 residues. The sample comprised PBMCs. This TCR came from a woman between 40 and 55 years old in good health and CMV-seropositive. The genes are TRBV2 and TRBJ2-5; D uncertain. CDR3 protein: CASSEASETQYF. CDR3 coding DNA: TGTGCCAGCAGTGAAGCATCGGAGACCCAGTACTTC.